These T cell receptor beta chains were read from a single sample in a study of early T cells in non-severe SARS-CoV-2 infection. MiXCR was run by TCRdb on the 5' RACE reads, yielding one entry per CDR3 protein. The sample yields tens of thousands of distinct CDR3 sequences, roughly 9.7% seen once. The sample was whole blood. The source of these receptors is an adult who was a healthcare worker with PCR-confirmed SARS-CoV-2 infection or an uninfected control (not recorded which). CDR3s include the opening cysteine and the closing phenylalanine or tryptophan. Fields, in order: J gene, V gene, clone size, D gene, CDR3 protein, CDR3 DNA. The D gene is left open where the match is weak. Clone sizes are given selectively: once, few, many, or a class where the clone is expanded.

j_gene: TRBJ2-2
v_gene: TRBV2
abundance: few
d_gene: TRBD1
CDR3aa: CASSGQGGPGELFF
CDR3nt: TGTGCCAGCAGTGGACAGGGGGGCCCCGGGGAGCTGTTTTTT

j_gene: TRBJ2-3
v_gene: TRBV3-1
abundance: many
d_gene: TRBD2
CDR3aa: CASSQDALAGGPIADTQYF
CDR3nt: TGTGCCAGCAGCCAAGATGCACTAGCGGGAGGGCCTATTGCAGATACGCAGTATTTT

j_gene: TRBJ2-1
v_gene: TRBV20-1
abundance: many
d_gene: TRBD2
CDR3aa: CSARYSSGRPEQFF
CDR3nt: TGCAGTGCTAGATACTCTAGCGGGAGGCCTGAGCAGTTCTTC

j_gene: TRBJ1-4
v_gene: TRBV29-1
abundance: few
d_gene: .
CDR3aa: CSVERQGGEKLFF
CDR3nt: TGCAGCGTTGAGAGGCAGGGAGGTGAAAAACTGTTTTTT

j_gene: TRBJ2-4
v_gene: TRBV7-2
abundance: many
d_gene: .
CDR3aa: CASSLAPGRATNIQYF
CDR3nt: TGTGCCAGCAGCTTAGCCCCGGGGAGAGCGACAAACATTCAGTACTTC

j_gene: TRBJ2-7
v_gene: TRBV4-2
abundance: many
d_gene: .
CDR3aa: CASSQETGGDYEQYF
CDR3nt: TGTGCCAGCAGCCAAGAAACAGGGGGGGATTACGAGCAGTACTTC

j_gene: TRBJ2-1
v_gene: TRBV7-3
abundance: .
d_gene: .
CDR3aa: CASSLTGRNEQFF
CDR3nt: TGTGCCAGCAGCTTAACAGGACGGAATGAGCAGTTCTTC

j_gene: TRBJ2-2
v_gene: TRBV15
abundance: few
d_gene: .
CDR3aa: CATSRAYGGLASGELFF
CDR3nt: TGTGCCACCAGCAGAGCATACGGAGGGCTAGCATCCGGGGAGCTGTTTTTT

j_gene: TRBJ1-2
v_gene: TRBV7-9
abundance: many
d_gene: .
CDR3aa: CASSLWNYGYTF
CDR3nt: TGTGCCAGCAGCTTATGGAACTATGGCTACACCTTC

j_gene: TRBJ1-4
v_gene: TRBV20-1
abundance: .
d_gene: .
CDR3aa: CSALSGRSNEKLFF
CDR3nt: TGCAGTGCCCTTTCTGGGCGGAGTAATGAAAAACTGTTTTTT

j_gene: TRBJ1-1
v_gene: TRBV5-4
abundance: .
d_gene: .
CDR3aa: CASSPGDRRGTAFF
CDR3nt: TGTGCCAGCAGCCCCGGCGATCGGCGAGGGACAGCTTTCTTT

j_gene: TRBJ2-4
v_gene: TRBV5-1
abundance: .
d_gene: .
CDR3aa: CASSPVTGGNIQYF
CDR3nt: TGCGCCAGCAGCCCCGTGACTGGCGGGAACATTCAGTACTTC

j_gene: TRBJ2-7
v_gene: TRBV4-2
abundance: many
d_gene: TRBD2
CDR3aa: CASSHVGGTSGTYEQYF
CDR3nt: TGTGCCAGCAGCCACGTAGGCGGGACTAGCGGGACCTACGAGCAGTACTTC

j_gene: TRBJ1-1
v_gene: TRBV18
abundance: many
d_gene: .
CDR3aa: CASSETVNTEAFF
CDR3nt: TGTGCCAGCTCAGAGACAGTGAACACTGAAGCTTTCTTT

j_gene: TRBJ2-7
v_gene: TRBV27
abundance: few
d_gene: TRBD1
CDR3aa: CASSSSGTGQYEQYF
CDR3nt: TGTGCCAGCAGTTCGTCCGGGACAGGGCAATACGAGCAGTACTTC

j_gene: TRBJ2-1
v_gene: TRBV7-9
abundance: many
d_gene: TRBD2
CDR3aa: CASSPRVGASREGVSYNEQFF
CDR3nt: TGTGCCAGCAGCCCCAGGGTTGGAGCGTCGCGGGAGGGCGTCTCCTACAATGAGCAGTTCTTC

j_gene: TRBJ2-3
v_gene: TRBV7-9
abundance: .
d_gene: .
CDR3aa: CASSLSMGTDTQYF
CDR3nt: TGTGCCAGCAGCCTTAGCATGGGCACAGATACGCAGTATTTT

j_gene: TRBJ1-1
v_gene: TRBV30
abundance: many
d_gene: .
CDR3aa: CAWSVMGGTEAFF
CDR3nt: TGTGCCTGGAGTGTAATGGGTGGCACTGAAGCTTTCTTT

j_gene: TRBJ2-7
v_gene: TRBV6-6
abundance: many
d_gene: TRBD1
CDR3aa: CASTRTGYLEQYF
CDR3nt: TGTGCCAGCACCAGGACAGGATACCTCGAGCAGTACTTC

j_gene: TRBJ2-1
v_gene: TRBV6-2/TRBV6-3
abundance: many
d_gene: TRBD2
CDR3aa: CASRPSGRNYNEQFF
CDR3nt: TGTGCCAGCAGACCTAGCGGGAGAAACTACAATGAGCAGTTCTTC

j_gene: TRBJ2-5
v_gene: TRBV6-1
abundance: few
d_gene: .
CDR3aa: CASSGGRETQYF
CDR3nt: TGTGCCAGCAGCGGGGGGCGAGAGACCCAGTACTTC

j_gene: TRBJ2-7
v_gene: TRBV7-9
abundance: many
d_gene: TRBD1
CDR3aa: CASSSRDRGIEQYF
CDR3nt: TGTGCCAGCAGTTCCCGGGACAGGGGAATCGAGCAGTACTTC

j_gene: TRBJ1-1
v_gene: TRBV12-3/TRBV12-4
abundance: many
d_gene: TRBD1
CDR3aa: CASSSRTGVMNTEAFF
CDR3nt: TGTGCCAGCAGTTCTAGGACAGGTGTCATGAACACTGAAGCTTTCTTT

j_gene: TRBJ1-1
v_gene: TRBV6-5
abundance: many
d_gene: .
CDR3aa: CASSYGTNTEAFF
CDR3nt: TGTGCCAGCAGTTACGGGACCAACACTGAAGCTTTCTTT

j_gene: TRBJ2-5
v_gene: TRBV7-9
abundance: many
d_gene: TRBD2
CDR3aa: CASSFGVAGGGQETQYF
CDR3nt: TGTGCCAGCAGCTTCGGGGTAGCGGGAGGAGGCCAAGAGACCCAGTACTTC

j_gene: TRBJ2-2
v_gene: TRBV7-2
abundance: few
d_gene: TRBD1
CDR3aa: CASSPWTGDTGELFF
CDR3nt: TGTGCCAGCAGCCCCTGGACAGGGGACACCGGGGAGCTGTTTTTT

j_gene: TRBJ2-3
v_gene: TRBV5-1
abundance: .
d_gene: TRBD2
CDR3aa: CASSASGDLTDTQYF
CDR3nt: TGCGCCAGCAGCGCTAGCGGAGACCTCACAGATACGCAGTATTTT

j_gene: TRBJ1-1
v_gene: TRBV4-3
abundance: few
d_gene: .
CDR3aa: CASSQDLTTEAFF
CDR3nt: TGCGCCAGCAGCCAAGATCTCACCACTGAAGCTTTCTTT

j_gene: TRBJ2-5
v_gene: TRBV4-3
abundance: many
d_gene: .
CDR3aa: CASSQELDWETQYF
CDR3nt: TGCGCCAGCAGCCAGGAACTAGATTGGGAGACCCAGTACTTC

j_gene: TRBJ2-7
v_gene: TRBV27
abundance: .
d_gene: .
CDR3aa: CASSLRPGIVYEQYF
CDR3nt: TGTGCCAGCAGTTTACGGCCTGGAATAGTGTACGAGCAGTACTTC

j_gene: TRBJ2-6
v_gene: TRBV4-3
abundance: few
d_gene: TRBD2
CDR3aa: CASSQALAGGSGANVLTF
CDR3nt: TGCGCCAGCAGCCAAGCGCTAGCGGGAGGCTCTGGGGCCAACGTCCTGACTTTC

j_gene: TRBJ1-1
v_gene: TRBV6-5
abundance: many
d_gene: TRBD1
CDR3aa: CASNSGQGSEAFF
CDR3nt: TGTGCCAGCAATTCCGGACAGGGGAGTGAAGCTTTCTTT

j_gene: TRBJ2-1
v_gene: TRBV9
abundance: few
d_gene: TRBD2
CDR3aa: CASSSREGSYNEQFF
CDR3nt: TGTGCCAGCAGCTCCCGGGAGGGATCCTACAATGAGCAGTTCTTC

j_gene: TRBJ2-3
v_gene: TRBV29-1
abundance: few
d_gene: .
CDR3aa: CLTDTDTQYF
CDR3nt: TGCCTGACAGACACAGATACGCAGTATTTT

j_gene: TRBJ2-3
v_gene: TRBV6-6
abundance: .
d_gene: .
CDR3aa: CASSARGGPTDTQYF
CDR3nt: TGTGCCAGCAGTGCAAGGGGAGGCCCCACAGATACGCAGTATTTT

j_gene: TRBJ1-1
v_gene: TRBV20-1
abundance: few
d_gene: .
CDR3aa: CSARDGSLRVNTEAFF
CDR3nt: TGCAGTGCTAGAGATGGTTCGTTGCGGGTGAACACTGAAGCTTTCTTT